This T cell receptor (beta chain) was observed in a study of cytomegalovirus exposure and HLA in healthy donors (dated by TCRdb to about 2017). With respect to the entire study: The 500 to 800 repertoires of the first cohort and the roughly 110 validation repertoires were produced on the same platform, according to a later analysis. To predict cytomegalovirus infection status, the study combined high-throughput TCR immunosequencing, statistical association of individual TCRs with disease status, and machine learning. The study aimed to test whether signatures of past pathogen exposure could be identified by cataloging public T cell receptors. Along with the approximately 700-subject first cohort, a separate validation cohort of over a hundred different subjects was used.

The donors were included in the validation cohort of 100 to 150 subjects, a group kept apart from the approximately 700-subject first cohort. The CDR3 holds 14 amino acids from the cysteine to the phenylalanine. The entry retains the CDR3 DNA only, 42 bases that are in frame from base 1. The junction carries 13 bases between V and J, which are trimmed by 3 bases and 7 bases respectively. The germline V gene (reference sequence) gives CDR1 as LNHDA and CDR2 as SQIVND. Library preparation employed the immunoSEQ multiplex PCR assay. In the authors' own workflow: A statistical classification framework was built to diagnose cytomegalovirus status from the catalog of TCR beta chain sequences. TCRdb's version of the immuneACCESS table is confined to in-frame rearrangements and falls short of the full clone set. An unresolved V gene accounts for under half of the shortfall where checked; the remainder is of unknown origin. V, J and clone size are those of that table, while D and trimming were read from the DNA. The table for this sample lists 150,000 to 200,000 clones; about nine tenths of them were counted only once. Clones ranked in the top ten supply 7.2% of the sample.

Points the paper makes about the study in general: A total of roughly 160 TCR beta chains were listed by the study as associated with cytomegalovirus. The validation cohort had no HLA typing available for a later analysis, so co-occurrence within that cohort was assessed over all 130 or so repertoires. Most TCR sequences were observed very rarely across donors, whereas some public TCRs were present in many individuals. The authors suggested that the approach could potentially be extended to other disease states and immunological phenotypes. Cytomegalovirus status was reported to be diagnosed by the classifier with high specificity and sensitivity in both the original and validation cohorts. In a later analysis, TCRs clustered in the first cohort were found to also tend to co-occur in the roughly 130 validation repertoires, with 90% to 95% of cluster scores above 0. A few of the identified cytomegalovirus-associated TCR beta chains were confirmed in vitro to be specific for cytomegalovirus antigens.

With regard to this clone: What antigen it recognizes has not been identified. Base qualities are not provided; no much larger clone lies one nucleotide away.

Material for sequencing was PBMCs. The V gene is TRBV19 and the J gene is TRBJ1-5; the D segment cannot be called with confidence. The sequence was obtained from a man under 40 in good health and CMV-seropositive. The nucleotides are TGTGCCAGTAGTATTGTATCCCGAAGGCAGCCCCAGCATTTT. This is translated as CASSIVSRRQPQHF.